The 12 T cell receptor beta chains below all came from one sample that was sequenced in a study of CD8+CD57+ T cells in acquired aplastic anemia. Genomic DNA constituted the template upon which TCR beta VDJ and CDR3 profiling was performed. One entry per CDR3 protein, called by TCRdb with MiXCR from the reads. The sample lists about 180,000 distinct CDR3 sequences, under 55% occurring once. Specimen: sorted CD4+, CD8+, or CD8+CD57+ T cells (not recorded which) from PBMCs. Every receptor here comes from a human donor in good health.

This clonotype was picked up many times. This rearrangement joins TRBV13 to TRBJ2-7, with 13 bases matching TRBD2. J was trimmed by 6 bases and V by 6 bases; bases with no gene match: 5. This CDR3 is 14 amino acids long. CDR1 and CDR2 from the germline V gene are PRHDT and FYEKMQ (reference sequence). The CDR3 loop is CASSLGTSGIEQYF. CDR3 DNA sequence: TGTGCCAGCAGTCTAGGGACTAGCGGGATCGAGCAGTACTTC.

The V and J genes are TRBV25-1 and TRBJ2-3, with TRBD1 matching over 10 bases. CDR1 is MGHDK and CDR2 is SYGVNS in the germline V gene. This CDR3 spans 18 amino acids. Trimming cost V 1 base and J 4 bases; bases outside gene matches: 11. CDR3 protein: CASSEFTGTGDGADTQYF. The CDR3 DNA reads TGTGCCAGCAGTGAATTCACCGGGACAGGGGATGGCGCAGATACGCAGTATTTT.

J is TRBJ1-1 and V is TRBV10-3; no clear D. V was trimmed by 6 bases and J by 0 bases, leaving 8 bases between them. CDR3 size: 13 residues. The germline V gene has CDR1 ENHRY and CDR2 SYGVKD. The CDR3 DNA is TGTGCCATCAGCCCGGGGATGAACACTGAAGCTTTCTTT. Translated: CAISPGMNTEAFF.

V is TRBV5-6 and J is TRBJ1-1; TRBD1 aligns across 9 bases. Germline-derived CDR1 and CDR2 are SGHDT and YYEEEE. V lost 5 bases to trimming and J lost 6 bases; unmatched junction nucleotides: 8. The CDR3 runs 14 residues. The CDR3 here is CASRPRQGDPEAFF. CDR3 sequence (DNA): TGTGCCAGCAGACCTCGACAGGGGGACCCTGAAGCTTTCTTT.

As regards this clonotype: This may be a read error: a much more frequent sequence differs by one nucleotide. The chain carries TRBV5-4 and TRBJ1-5, with a weak D call TRBD1 (5 bases). The CDR3 covers 18 residues. Germline V gives CDR1 SGHNT, CDR2 YYREEE (reference sequence). Trimming took 0 bases from V and 4 from J, leaving 20 bases between them. CDR3 nucleotide sequence: TGTGCCAGCAGCTTGGCCGATGCGCCCAGGGACCGTAATCAGCCCCAGCATTTT. Encoded protein: CASSLADAPRDRNQPQHF.

V usage is TRBV2 and J usage is TRBJ2-1, with D unresolved. Germline values: CDR1 SNHLY, CDR2 FYNNEI. Trimming took off 0 bases at V and 4 bases at J, with 7 bases between the two ends. CDR3 length equals 14 residues. The CDR3 sequence is CASSEASPYNEQFF. The CDR3 DNA follows: TGTGCCAGCAGTGAAGCGAGCCCGTACAATGAGCAGTTCTTC.

This clonotype was seen more than once but under ten times. The chain is built from TRBV15 and TRBJ2-1; TRBD2 matches at 15 bases. This CDR3 has 15 residues. The germline V gene has CDR1 LNHNV and CDR2 YYDKDF (reference sequence). Trimming at V came to 4 bases and at J to 7 bases, leaving 2 bases not matched to a gene. The CDR3: CATSKGTSGRNEQFF. The CDR3 nucleotides read TGTGCCACCAGCAAAGGGACTAGCGGGAGGAATGAGCAGTTCTTC.

The V call is TRBV10-1, the J call TRBJ1-6; TRBD1 is a possible D gene (6 bases). V was shortened by 8 bases and J by 9 bases, with 17 bases between the two germline ends. This CDR3 is built from 14 residues. CDR1 and CDR2 (germline): WNHNN, SYGVQD (reference sequence). CDR3 coding DNA: TGCGCCAGCTCGTCAGGGGTTTCTGCTTCACCCCTCCACTTT. This sequence encodes CASSSGVSASPLHF.

Comment on this clonotype: Since a much larger clone is just one base distant, this may be a read error. The chain employs TRBV28 and TRBJ1-1; D is unclear. CDR1 is MDHEN and CDR2 is SYDVKM in the germline V gene. This CDR3 region has 11 residues. The germline V and J ends were trimmed by 3 bases and 5 bases, with 4 bases remaining between them. The CDR3 is CASSFQTEAFF. In nucleotides, the CDR3 is TGTGCCAGCAGTTTCCAGACTGAAGCTTTCTTT.

Comments on this clonotype: The junction and the germline gene differ at one end; a read error may be behind it. This chain connects TRBV7-2 to TRBJ2-3; TRBD1 matches at 9 bases. Germline V CDR1 and CDR2: SGHTA, FQGNSA. This CDR3 is built from 16 residues. The CDR3, as DNA: TGTGCCAGCAGCCTAGCGACAGGGGGGAGCACAGATACGCAGTATTTT. The encoded protein is CASSLATGGSTDTQYF.

This clonotype was counted only a few times. The V gene is TRBV25-1, the J gene TRBJ1-1; no reliable D call. Per the germline V gene, CDR1 is MGHDK and CDR2 is SYGVNS. The V end lost 6 bases, the J end lost 4 bases, and 18 bases lay between the germline ends. The CDR3 contains 15 residues. CDR3 in amino acids: CASREPGSAGTEAFF. Here the CDR3 DNA reads TGTGCCAGCAGGGAGCCAGGATCGGCCGGCACTGAAGCTTTCTTT. The whole variable domain, filled in from reference TRBV25-1 and TRBJ1-1, reads EADIYQTPRYLVIGTGKKITLECSQTMGHDKMYWYQQDPGMELHLIHYSYGVNSTEKGDLSSESTVSRIRTEHFPLTLESARPSHTSQYLCASREPGSAGTEAFFGQGTRLTVV.

This clonotype was recorded at least ten times. The chain combines TRBV6-5 with TRBJ1-1; tentatively, D is TRBD1 (5 bases). Germline lookup yields CDR1 MNHEY and CDR2 SVGAGI. The CDR3 totals 16 residues. The V gene lost 3 bases and the J gene lost 5 bases, with 19 bases spanning the gap. This CDR3 reads CASSYFRGGRRTEAFF. CDR3 nucleotides: TGTGCCAGCAGTTATTTCCGTGGGGGTAGGAGAACTGAAGCTTTCTTT.